Presented here are 28 T cell receptor beta chains from one specimen sequenced in a study of blood T cell repertoires in COVID-19. Sequencing was performed with immunoSEQ multiplex PCR; in TCRdb, only in-frame clones are kept and a portion is missing. The sample consists of about 170,000 clones, under 95% of them appearing once. The sample consisted of peripheral blood. The receptors here all came from a man between 18 and 29 years old with COVID-19, enrolled during active disease.

Notes on this clone: The sample has other DNA sequences that encode this CDR3 too. The V gene is TRBV9, the J gene TRBJ2-7, with TRBD2 matching over 13 bases. This CDR3 contains 15 residues. Germline values: CDR1 SGDLS, CDR2 YYNGEE. The V gene end was trimmed by 4 bases and the J gene end by 1 base; junction bases not matched to a gene: 2. CDR3 nucleotides: TGTGCCAGCAGCCCGGGACTAGCGGGGTCCTACGAGCAGTACTTC. This translates into CASSPGLAGSYEQYF.

J is TRBJ2-1 and V is TRBV12-5; tentative D call: TRBD2 (6 bases). The CDR3 has 17 residues. The germline gives CDR1 LGHNT, CDR2 FRNRAP. V was pared by 4 bases and J by 3 bases, with 19 bases between. CDR3 in DNA: TGTGCTAGTGGTTCCCTAGAAGCCGGGAGTGTCTACAATGAGCAGTTCTTC. The encoded protein is CASGSLEAGSVYNEQFF.

The chain has TRBV4-1 and TRBJ1-1; 9 nucleotides agree with TRBD1. The CDR3 totals 16 residues. CDR1 and CDR2 (germline): MGHRA, YSYEKL. The ends lost 8 bases at V and 0 bases at J; junction bases unmatched: 10. CDR3 bases: TGCGCCAGCCGCAAGGGACAGGGAGATATGAACACTGAAGCTTTCTTT. As protein: CASRKGQGDMNTEAFF.

The chain is built from TRBV9 and TRBJ2-7; possible D gene TRBD1, 6 bases. Trimming removed 3 bases at V and 6 bases at J, with 13 bases between. In germline, CDR1 is SGDLS, CDR2 YYNGEE. The CDR3 sequence is 13 residues long. DNA of the CDR3: TGTGCCAGCAGCGGAGCCAGGGGAAGCGAGCAGTACTTC. It encodes CASSGARGSEQYF.

This rearrangement joins TRBV11-2 to TRBJ2-7; TRBD2 agrees at 7 bases. Germline V CDR1 and CDR2: SGHAT, FQNNGV. The CDR3 has 13 amino acids. The V segment lost 7 bases and the J segment 4 bases; nucleotides outside the gene matches: 7. The CDR3 bases are TGTGCCAGCACCGGGGACTACCGTTACGAGCAGTACTTC. It yields the protein CASTGDYRYEQYF.

This rearrangement joins TRBV6-5 to TRBJ2-1, with 8 bases aligning to TRBD1. The CDR3 has 15 residues. Germline assignment: CDR1 MNHEY and CDR2 SVGAGI. V gave up 2 bases and J gave up 3 bases; unmatched junction bases: 3. CDR3 amino acids: CASSYGTGFYNEQFF. The CDR3 coding sequence is TGTGCCAGCAGTTACGGGACAGGCTTCTACAATGAGCAGTTCTTC.

The sample holds a few counts of this clone. The CDR3 reads CASSLDRARTGELFF. In DNA, the CDR3 is TGTGCCAGCAGTCTAGACAGGGCCCGGACCGGGGAGCTGTTTTTT. V is TRBV2 and J is TRBJ2-2; 7 nucleotides align to TRBD1. Germline loops: CDR1 SNHLY, CDR2 FYNNEI. Trimming took 5 bases from V and 5 from J; bases not matched to a gene: 8. The CDR3 consists of 15 residues. The whole variable domain, filled in from reference TRBV2 and TRBJ2-2, reads EPEVTQTPSHQVTQMGQEVILRCVPISNHLYFYWYRQILGQKVEFLVSFYNNEISEKSEIFDDQFSVERPDGSNFTLKIRSTKLEDSAMYFCASSLDRARTGELFFGEGSRLTVL.

The rearrangement joins TRBV7-9 to TRBJ1-1, with D unresolved. Germline CDR1 and CDR2: SEHNR and FQNEAQ (reference sequence). V was shortened by 5 bases and J by 0 bases, with 10 bases between the two germline ends. The CDR3 has 14 residues. CDR3 in amino acids: CASSVVKLNTEAFF. CDR3 nucleotide sequence: TGTGCCAGCAGCGTTGTGAAGCTGAACACTGAAGCTTTCTTT.

V is TRBV28 and J is TRBJ2-3, with 8 bases identical to TRBD1. In germline, CDR1 is MDHEN, CDR2 SYDVKM. The CDR3 is made up of 17 amino acids. J lost 0 bases, V lost 3 bases, and 8 bases had no gene match. The CDR3 region has the DNA TGTGCCAGCAGTTTCCCCCAGGACAGGGCGAGCACAGATACGCAGTATTTT. Its translation: CASSFPQDRASTDTQYF.

The V gene is TRBV9, the J gene TRBJ2-3; D gene ambiguous. V lost 4 bases and J lost 5, with 11 bases in between. CDR1 is SGDLS and CDR2 is YYNGEE in the germline V gene. The CDR3 consists of 13 residues. The CDR3 DNA is TGTGCCAGCAGCCGAGATACGGGAGATACGCAGTATTTT. Its translation is CASSRDTGDTQYF.

The chain joins TRBV7-6 to TRBJ2-7, with 12 bases aligning to TRBD2. Germline CDR1 SGHVS, CDR2 FNYEAQ. The CDR3 has 15 amino acids. V dropped 5 bases and J dropped 2; count of bases not matched to a gene: 4. This CDR3 reads CASSTRTSGTYEQYF. CDR3 sequence (DNA): TGTGCCAGCAGCACCCGGACTAGCGGGACCTACGAGCAGTACTTC.

This chain connects TRBV3-1 (or the pseudogene TRBV3-2) to TRBJ1-5; D might be TRBD1 (5 bases). Trimming removed 4 bases from V and 2 bases from J, with 9 bases in between. Germline CDR1 reads LGHDT; CDR2 reads YNNKEL (reference sequence). CDR3 length equals 14 residues. In DNA form, the CDR3 reads TGTGCCAGCAGCCTGGCGGGGGGCAATCAGCCCCAGCATTTT. Its protein is CASSLAGGNQPQHF.

The chain employs TRBV7-8 and TRBJ2-7; 12 bases are shared with TRBD2. The V segment lost 0 bases and the J segment 3 bases; nucleotides outside the gene matches: 0. This CDR3 is built from 15 residues. Germline V lookup: CDR1 SGHVS, CDR2 FQNEAQ. The CDR3: CASSLAGLAGYEQYF. CDR3 bases: TGTGCCAGCAGCTTAGCGGGACTAGCGGGCTACGAGCAGTACTTC.

The chain uses TRBV4-1 and TRBJ1-6; D remains unclear. The CDR3 is made up of 14 amino acids. The germline V and J ends were trimmed by 3 bases and 8 bases, with 11 bases remaining between them. The germline V gene has CDR1 MGHRA and CDR2 YSYEKL. The CDR3 DNA reads as TGCGCCAGCAGCCAGGGAGAAATTGATTCACCCCTCCACTTT. It yields the protein CASSQGEIDSPLHF.

V and J are TRBV19 and TRBJ2-7, with D possibly matching TRBD2 (7 bases). The CDR3 is 15 amino acids. Germline CDR1 is LNHDA and CDR2 is SQIVND (reference sequence). Trimming pared 1 base from V and 3 bases from J, leaving 13 bases between. The CDR3 reads CASSIAGGRSYEQYF. The CDR3, as DNA: TGTGCCAGTAGTATAGCCGGGGGGCGAAGCTACGAGCAGTACTTC.

The sample holds a few counts of this clone. This chain links TRBV3-1 (or the pseudogene TRBV3-2) with TRBJ1-6; 9 positions agree with TRBD1. The CDR3 consists of 15 residues. The J segment lost 9 bases and the V segment lost 6 bases, leaving 9 bases of the junction unmatched. The germline CDR1 and CDR2 sequences are LGHDT and YNNKEL (reference sequence). CDR3 bases: TGTGCCAGCAGGGCTAGGGACAGGGAGGCTTCACCCCTCCACTTT. Translating gives CASRARDREASPLHF.

The CDR3 here is CASSQEALAGFYEQYF. In DNA form, the CDR3 reads TGTGCCAGCAGCCAAGAGGCACTAGCGGGTTTCTACGAGCAGTACTTC. The chain has TRBV4-2 and TRBJ2-7; 9 bases align to TRBD2. J lost 3 bases, V lost 0 bases, and 6 bases had no gene match. This CDR3 has 16 amino acids. CDR1 is LGHNA, CDR2 YNFKEQ, per germline.

This chain connects TRBV28 to TRBJ1-1; the match to TRBD1 covers 8 bases. Trimming cost V 8 bases and J 3 bases; bases outside gene matches: 8. CDR3 length: 14 residues. Germline V CDR1 and CDR2: MDHEN, SYDVKM. CDR3 protein: CASLLLDRDTEAFF. The DNA of the CDR3 is TGTGCCAGCCTGCTTTTGGACAGGGACACTGAAGCTTTCTTT. The full variable domain, with the rest looked up from reference TRBV28 and TRBJ1-1, is DVKVTQSSRYLVKRTGEKVFLECVQDMDHENMFWYRQDPGLGLRLIYFSYDVKMKEKGDIPEGYSVSREKKERFSLILESASTNQTSMYLCASLLLDRDTEAFFGQGTRLTVV.

A single count supports this clone. CDR3 in amino acids: CAISESTGGGTEAFF. CDR3 DNA: TGTGCCATCAGTGAGTCGACAGGGGGCGGCACTGAAGCTTTCTTT. The chain is built from TRBV10-3 and TRBJ1-1, with 10 bases fitting TRBD1. Trimming cost V 0 bases and J 4 bases; bases outside gene matches: 2. The length of the CDR3 is 15 residues. Germline V lookup: CDR1 ENHRY, CDR2 SYGVKD.

The CDR3 reads CASSLSGSQPQHF. As DNA, the CDR3 is TGTGCCAGCAGTTTATCGGGCAGTCAGCCCCAGCATTTT. J is TRBJ1-5 and V is TRBV27; D uncertain. Trimming shortened V by 0 bases and J by 6 bases, and 6 bases separated the two germline ends. Germline CDR1 is MNHEY and CDR2 is SMNVEV (reference sequence). CDR3 size: 13 residues.

This clone has only one observation. The V and J genes are TRBV15 and TRBJ2-4; D remains ambiguous. Germline CDR1 is LNHNV and CDR2 is YYDKDF (reference sequence). CDR3 size: 14 residues. V lost 5 bases to trimming and J lost 5 bases, with 13 bases between them. The chain's CDR3 is CATSPQNLENIQYF. DNA of the CDR3: TGTGCCACCAGCCCCCAGAATCTTGAAAACATTCAGTACTTC.

The chain uses TRBV30 and TRBJ1-6; 9 nucleotides agree with TRBD1. Germline-derived CDR1 and CDR2 are GTSNPN and SVGIG (reference sequence). V lost 3 bases to trimming and J lost 8 bases; unmatched junction nucleotides: 11. This CDR3 has 16 residues. The DNA of the CDR3 is TGTGCCTGGAGGACGGACAGGGGCCAATCACATTCACCCCTCCACTTT. The encoded protein is CAWRTDRGQSHSPLHF.

This clone was recorded once. J is TRBJ1-5 and V is TRBV7-9; possibly TRBD1 for D (6 bases). Germline CDR1 reads SEHNR; CDR2 reads FQNEAQ (reference sequence). Trimming removed 5 bases at V and 7 bases at J, with 21 bases between. The CDR3 sequence is 16 residues long. The CDR3 here is CASSPGGPGVRQPQHF. CDR3 bases: TGTGCCAGCAGCCCGGGAGGGCCAGGGGTGCGACAGCCCCAGCATTTT.

This sequence joins TRBV29-1 and TRBJ2-1; D uncertain. Trimming took off 0 bases at V and 0 bases at J, with 9 bases between the two ends. The CDR3 is made up of 15 amino acids. In germline, CDR1 is SQVTM, CDR2 ANQGSEA. CDR3 amino acids: CSVEDRYSSYNEQFF. As DNA, the CDR3 is TGCAGCGTTGAAGATAGATATAGCTCCTACAATGAGCAGTTCTTC.

The V and J genes are TRBV19 and TRBJ2-4; D is undetermined. CDR1 and CDR2 (germline): LNHDA, SQIVND (reference sequence). The CDR3 extends over 14 amino acids. Trimming removed 1 base at V and 0 bases at J, with 4 bases between. The CDR3 protein is CASSIVQAKNIQYF. The CDR3 region has the DNA TGTGCCAGTAGTATAGTCCAAGCCAAAAACATTCAGTACTTC.

The genes are TRBV10-3 and TRBJ1-5; TRBD1 agrees at 7 bases. Per germline, CDR1 ENHRY and CDR2 SYGVKD. The CDR3 contains 13 residues. J was trimmed by 5 bases and V by 5 bases; bases with no gene match: 3. CDR3: CAISRQGDQPQHF. The CDR3 DNA is TGTGCCATCAGTAGACAGGGAGATCAGCCCCAGCATTTT.

The V and J genes are TRBV4-2 and TRBJ2-7, with TRBD2 as a possible D gene (6 bases). V was pared by 4 bases and J by 0 bases, with 22 bases between. CDR3 length equals 18 residues. CDR1 LGHNA and CDR2 YNFKEQ come from the germline V gene. As DNA, the CDR3 is TGTGCCAGCAGCCGCCATGGGGAGGCTAGCCGGAGCTCCTACGAGCAGTACTTC. Translated, it gives CASSRHGEASRSSYEQYF.

The chain employs TRBV7-9 and TRBJ2-7; possibly TRBD2 for D (6 bases). The CDR3 length is 15 residues. Germline CDR1 and CDR2: SEHNR and FQNEAQ (reference sequence). The V and J ends lost 3 bases and 0 bases respectively, with 12 bases between them. The CDR3 DNA follows: TGTGCCAGCAGCTTCCGGGACGGGAGCTCCTACGAGCAGTACTTC. Translation: CASSFRDGSSYEQYF.